The T cell receptor (beta chain) under discussion was sequenced for a study of CD8 T cells in ankylosing spondylitis. Trimming pared 8 bases from V and 9 bases from J, leaving 10 bases between. Germline CDR1 is KGHDR and CDR2 is SFDVKD. This CDR3 contains 11 residues. Construction of TCR beta libraries was performed using quantitative 5'-RACE with molecular barcodes. TCRdb used MiXCR to reprocess the 5' RACE reads, holding one entry per CDR3 protein. The repertoire has just under 550,000 distinct CDR3 sequences, roughly 13% of them found once; the top ten carry 6.8%. Notes on this clonotype: Antigen: not known.

Findings and limits, study-wide: According to the report, clones linked to the disease were significantly enriched in matched synovial fluid samples taken from ankylosing spondylitis patients. Clones linked to disease, bearing a CD8+ phenotype, were relatively rare in peripheral blood. Some of the motif variants had earlier been found in reactive arthritis patients' fluid and blood. A motif of 8 or 9 highly homologous TCR beta variants was seen as apparently characteristic of ankylosing spondylitis blood.

The TCR comes from a male donor with ankylosing spondylitis. The source material was blood, either unsorted or a sorted T cell fraction (not recorded which). The V call is TRBV24-1, the J call TRBJ2-1; TRBD1 or TRBD2 may be the D gene (6 bases each). The CDR3 spells CATKRGPEQFF. CDR3 DNA sequence: TGTGCCACCAAACGGGGGCCTGAGCAGTTCTTC.